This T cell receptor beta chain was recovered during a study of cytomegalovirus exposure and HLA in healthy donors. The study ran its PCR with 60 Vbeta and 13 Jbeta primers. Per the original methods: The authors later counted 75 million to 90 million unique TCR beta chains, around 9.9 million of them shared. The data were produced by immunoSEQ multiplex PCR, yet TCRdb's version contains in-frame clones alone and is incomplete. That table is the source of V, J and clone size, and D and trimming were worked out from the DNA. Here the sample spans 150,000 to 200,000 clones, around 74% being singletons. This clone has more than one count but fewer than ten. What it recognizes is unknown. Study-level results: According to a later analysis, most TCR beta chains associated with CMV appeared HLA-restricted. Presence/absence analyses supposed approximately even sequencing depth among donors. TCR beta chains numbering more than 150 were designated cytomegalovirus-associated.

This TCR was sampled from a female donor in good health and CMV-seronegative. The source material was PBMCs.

CDR3 sequence reads: CASSFRTGVTEAFF. In nucleotides, the CDR3 is TGTGCCAGCAGTTTCCGGACAGGGGTAACTGAAGCTTTCTTT. The chain uses TRBV6-5 and TRBJ1-1, with 9 bases lining up with TRBD1. This CDR3 has 14 residues. V was clipped by 4 bases and J by 5 bases; unmatched bases: 5. Germline V gene lookup returns CDR1 MNHEY and CDR2 SVGAGI.